This TCR beta chain is drawn from a study of T-cell reconstitution after alpha-beta-depleted transplantation in children. General study findings and limits: Several hundred expanded graft clones reportedly were the source of alpha-beta T cells about two months after transplant. Diversity of TCRbeta at day 60 was high in some patients, arising from surviving recipient T cells and thymic progenitors. Newly produced T cells mostly provided counts and TCRbeta diversity after one year, as hyperexpanded clones declined.

Researchers prepared the TCRbeta library using unique molecular identifiers, the study reports. TCRdb re-derived calls from the PCR reads in MiXCR, one entry per CDR3 protein. The table records 250,000 to 350,000 distinct CDR3 sequences, around 25% of them present only once. Details on this clonotype: As yet, its antigen is unknown.

This specimen consisted of PBMCs, mostly from graft donor cells, obtained 180 days after TCRalphabeta/CD19-depleted stem cell transplant. The receptor was isolated from a male patient younger than 18 who had a stem cell transplant for acute lymphoblastic leukemia, so the T cells may come from the graft donor.

Here the CDR3 DNA reads TGTGCCAGCAGTTTTTGGGTATCTGATCAGCCCCAGCATTTT. Its protein is CASSFWVSDQPQHF. The rearrangement joins TRBV28 to TRBJ1-5; no definite D call. Germline CDR1 MDHEN, CDR2 SYDVKM. V lost 3 bases and J lost 5, with 11 bases in between. The CDR3 loop spans 14 amino acids.